Included here is one TCR beta chain sequence, with context. This entry comes from a study of control samples from healthy donors and cancer patients. Sequenced by immunoSEQ multiplex PCR; TCRdb stores in-frame clones only, minus some. The data contain 200,000 or so clones, 91% of them singletons. The receptor was derived from a man younger than 40 in good health. Material for sequencing was blood.

The CDR3 protein is CASSYSPWGGAPAFF. CDR3 DNA: TGTGCCAGCAGTTACTCGCCCTGGGGGGGGGCGCCGGCTTTCTTT. This chain links TRBV6-5 with TRBJ1-1; a possible D gene is TRBD1 (6 bases). Trimming removed 0 bases at V and 11 bases at J, with 19 bases between. The CDR3 extends over 15 amino acids. CDR1 and CDR2 from the germline V gene are MNHEY and SVGAGI.